Listed here is a single T cell receptor (beta chain). Only in-frame clones appear in the TCRdb table, and some are missing; sequencing was by immunoSEQ multiplex PCR. The sample lists approximately 150,000 clones; under 90% were seen once. The data stem from a study of control samples from healthy donors and cancer patients. Germline V gene lookup returns CDR1 SQVTM and CDR2 ANQGSEA. V was clipped by 1 base and J by 5 bases, with 3 bases between them. The CDR3 runs to 10 residues. Sequencing was done on a sample of PBMCs. The gene calls are TRBV29-1 and TRBJ2-7; D call uncertain. The source of this sequence is a man between 50 and 59 years old with head and neck cancer. In DNA, the CDR3 is TGCAGCGTTGAAGCAGACGAGCAGTACTTC. It translates to CSVEADEQYF.